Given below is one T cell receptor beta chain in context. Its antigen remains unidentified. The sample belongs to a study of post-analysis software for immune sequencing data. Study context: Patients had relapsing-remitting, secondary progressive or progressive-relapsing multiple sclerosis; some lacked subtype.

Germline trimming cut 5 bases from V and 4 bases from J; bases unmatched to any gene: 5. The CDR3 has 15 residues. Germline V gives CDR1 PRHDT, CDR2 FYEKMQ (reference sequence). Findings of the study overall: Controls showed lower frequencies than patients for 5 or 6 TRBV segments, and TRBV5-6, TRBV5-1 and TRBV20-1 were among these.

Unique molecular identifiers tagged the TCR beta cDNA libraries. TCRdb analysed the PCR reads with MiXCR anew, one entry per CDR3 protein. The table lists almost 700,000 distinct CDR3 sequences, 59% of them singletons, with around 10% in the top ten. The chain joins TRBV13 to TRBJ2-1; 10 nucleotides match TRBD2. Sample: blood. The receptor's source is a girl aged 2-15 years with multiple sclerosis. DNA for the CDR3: TGTGCCAGCAGCACCGGGACTAGCGCGTACAATGAGCAGTTCTTC. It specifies CASSTGTSAYNEQFF.